The 7 T cell receptor beta chains given below trace back to one sample, sequenced in a study of blood T cells in healthy people across ages. A sample-barcoded 5' primer and a J-beta primer mix were used in a second PCR of roughly 6 to 11 cycles. TCRdb re-analysed the 5' RACE reads in MiXCR, keeping a single row per CDR3 protein. The data contain fewer than 2,000,000 distinct CDR3 sequences, about two fifths of them seen just once; the ten biggest clones take up about 23%. The sequenced sample was blood. These receptors came from a human donor in good health.

This chain links TRBV27 with TRBJ2-6, with D possibly being TRBD2 (6 bases). V lost 5 bases and J 4 bases, leaving 21 bases between the germline ends. CDR1 MNHEY and CDR2 SMNVEV come from the germline V gene (reference sequence). CDR3 length equals 18 residues. CDR3 sequence: CASSPWGTLLSGANVLTF. As DNA, the CDR3 is TGTGCCAGCAGTCCCTGGGGGACTTTGCTATCCGGGGCCAACGTCCTGACTTTC.

The chain uses TRBV20-1 and TRBJ2-5; no clear D. Trimming removed 3 bases at V and 4 bases at J, with 9 bases between. CDR3 size: 12 residues. The V gene's germline CDR1 is DFQATT and CDR2 SNEGSKA (reference sequence). The CDR3 protein is CSASRWGETQYF. CDR3 DNA sequence: TGCAGTGCTAGTAGATGGGGAGAGACCCAGTACTTC.

As for this clonotype: A single base separates this from a much larger clone, so it may be a read error. The chain carries TRBV20-1 and TRBJ2-7; D may be TRBD1 or TRBD2 (5 bases each). The germline V gene has CDR1 DFQATT and CDR2 SNEGSKA (reference sequence). This CDR3 comprises 10 residues. V lost 6 bases and J 12 bases, leaving 15 bases between the germline ends. CDR3 region: CSAQGETLYF. DNA of the CDR3: TGCAGTGCCCAAGGGGAGACCCTGTACTTC.

The chain has TRBV29-1 and TRBJ2-5; 9 bases are a match to TRBD1. CDR1 is SQVTM, CDR2 ANQGSEA, per germline. CDR3 length equals 14 residues. Germline trimming cut 4 bases from V and 4 bases from J; bases unmatched to any gene: 7. The CDR3 nucleotides are TGCAGCGTTGCCCCGTCGACAGGGGGAGAGACCCAGTACTTC. Protein product: CSVAPSTGGETQYF.

The chain is built from TRBV11-2 and TRBJ1-4; TRBD1 agrees at 9 bases. V lost 5 bases to trimming and J lost 7 bases; unmatched junction nucleotides: 11. Germline V gene sequence: CDR1 SGHAT, CDR2 FQNNGV. The CDR3 sequence is 16 residues long. The DNA for the CDR3 is TGTGCCAGCAGCCCGTTGACGGGACAGGGAGGTGAAAAACTGTTTTTT. It yields the protein CASSPLTGQGGEKLFF.

The chain uses TRBV10-3 and TRBJ1-1; the match to TRBD1 covers 10 bases. In germline, CDR1 is ENHRY, CDR2 SYGVKD. The CDR3 consists of 21 residues. V was clipped by 4 bases and J by 0 bases; unmatched bases: 20. This CDR3 is CAISATRQGARVPLMNTEAFF. For the CDR3, the DNA is TGTGCCATCAGTGCTACGCGACAGGGGGCGCGGGTGCCCCTCATGAACACTGAAGCTTTCTTT.

This rearrangement joins TRBV27 to TRBJ2-7, with D possibly being TRBD2 (5 bases). Trimming cost V 4 bases and J 3 bases, with 16 bases left between them. Germline CDR1 MNHEY, CDR2 SMNVEV (reference sequence). The length of the CDR3 is 15 residues. The DNA of the CDR3 is TGTGCCAGCAGTTCTCTCCGAGGGCTTAACTACGAGCAGTACTTC. This translates into CASSSLRGLNYEQYF.